One T cell receptor beta chain is described in this entry. This record comes from a study of blood T cell repertoires in COVID-19. Whole-study context: Sites across the United States, Italy and Spain contributed samples from acute and convalescent COVID-19.

Between the trimmed V and J ends, which lost 5 bases and 8 bases, there was a span of 15 bases. This CDR3 has 13 residues. Germline V gene data show CDR1 as MDHEN and CDR2 as SYDVKM. Method: immunoSEQ multiplex PCR; TCRdb's copy keeps in-frame clones and lacks some. The sample contains roughly 130,000 clones, 75% to 85% of which appear only once. The chain has TRBV28 and TRBJ1-1; D remains unclear. This TCR came from a woman in her sixties or seventies with COVID-19, enrolled during active disease. Sequenced sample: peripheral blood. The chain's CDR3 is CASSLHEPPEAFF. DNA for the CDR3: TGTGCCAGCAGTCTTCACGAGCCGCCCGAAGCTTTCTTT.